The T cell receptor beta chain described here comes from a study of T cell responses to AZD1222 COVID-19 vaccine. This CDR3 comprises 17 residues. The germline V gene encodes CDR1 LNHNV and CDR2 YYDKDF (reference sequence). V dropped 5 bases and J dropped 1 base, with 15 bases sitting between them. Produced via immunoSEQ multiplex PCR; TCRdb's table is partial and in-frame only. The sample has 90,000 to 150,000 clones, roughly 87% seen once. The sample here was peripheral blood, taken 28 days after the second AZD1222 dose. The sequence derives from an adult who received the AZD1222 COVID-19 vaccine. The chain recombines TRBV15 with TRBJ2-6; D perhaps matches TRBD2 (6 bases). As DNA, the CDR3 is TGTGCCACCAGCCACGTAAGGAGGGCGTCTGGGGCCAACGTCCTGACTTTC. Its translation is CATSHVRRASGANVLTF.